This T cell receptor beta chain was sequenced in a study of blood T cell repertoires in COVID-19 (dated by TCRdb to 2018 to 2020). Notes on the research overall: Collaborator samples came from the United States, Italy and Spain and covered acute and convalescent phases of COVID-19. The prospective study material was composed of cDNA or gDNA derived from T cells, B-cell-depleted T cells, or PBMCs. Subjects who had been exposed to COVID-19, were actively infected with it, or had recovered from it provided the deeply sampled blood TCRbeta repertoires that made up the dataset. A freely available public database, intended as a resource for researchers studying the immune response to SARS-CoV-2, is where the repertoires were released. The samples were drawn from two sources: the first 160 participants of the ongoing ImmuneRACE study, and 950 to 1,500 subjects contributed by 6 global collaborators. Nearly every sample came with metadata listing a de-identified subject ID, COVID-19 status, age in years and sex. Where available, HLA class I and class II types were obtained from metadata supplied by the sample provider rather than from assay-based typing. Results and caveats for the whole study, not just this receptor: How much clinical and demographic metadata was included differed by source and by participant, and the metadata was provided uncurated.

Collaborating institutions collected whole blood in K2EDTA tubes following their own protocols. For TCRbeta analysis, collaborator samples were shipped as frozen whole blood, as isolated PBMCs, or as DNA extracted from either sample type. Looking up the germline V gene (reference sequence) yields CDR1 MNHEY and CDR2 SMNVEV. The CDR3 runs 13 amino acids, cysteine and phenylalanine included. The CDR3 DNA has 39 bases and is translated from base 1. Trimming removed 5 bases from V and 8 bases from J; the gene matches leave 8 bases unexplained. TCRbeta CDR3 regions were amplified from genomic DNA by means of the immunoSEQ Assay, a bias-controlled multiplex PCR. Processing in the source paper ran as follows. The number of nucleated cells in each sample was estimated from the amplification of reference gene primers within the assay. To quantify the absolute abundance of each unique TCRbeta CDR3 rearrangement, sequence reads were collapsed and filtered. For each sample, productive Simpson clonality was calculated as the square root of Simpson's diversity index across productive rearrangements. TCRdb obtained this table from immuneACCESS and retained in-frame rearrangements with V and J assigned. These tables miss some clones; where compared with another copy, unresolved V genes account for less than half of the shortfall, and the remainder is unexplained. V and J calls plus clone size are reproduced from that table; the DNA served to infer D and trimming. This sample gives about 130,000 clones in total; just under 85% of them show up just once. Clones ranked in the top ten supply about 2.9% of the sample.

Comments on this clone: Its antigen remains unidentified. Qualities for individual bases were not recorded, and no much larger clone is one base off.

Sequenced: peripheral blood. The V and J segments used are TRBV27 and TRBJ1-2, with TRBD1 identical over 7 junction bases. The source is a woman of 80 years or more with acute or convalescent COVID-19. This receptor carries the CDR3 CASSLQGFRGYTF. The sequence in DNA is TGTGCCAGCAGTCTACAGGGGTTCAGGGGCTACACCTTC.